Given below is one T cell receptor (beta chain) in context. The target antigen is unknown. Despite likely unrecorded immune exposures, the donors were nominally healthy at the time of sampling. The source of the sample is a study of cytomegalovirus exposure and HLA in healthy donors. PCR employed 60 Vbeta and 13 Jbeta primers. Produced via immunoSEQ multiplex PCR; TCRdb's table is partial and in-frame only. Of about 200,000 clones detected, around three quarters appear once; the ten largest clones hold roughly 14%. This CDR3 has 12 residues. Trimming stripped 10 bases from V and 9 bases from J, with 16 bases between. Germline values: CDR1 SNHLY, CDR2 FYNNEI. The study's findings and limits: A few chains linked to CMV were shown in vitro to be specific for CMV antigens.

Sequencing was done on a sample of PBMCs. This clonotype originated in a woman aged 25 to 39 in good health and CMV-seropositive. The rearrangement links TRBV2 to TRBJ2-1, with D possibly TRBD2 on 6 matching bases. CDR3 sequence reads: CATSGGRSEQFF. CDR3 sequence (DNA): TGTGCCACCTCAGGTGGGAGGTCTGAGCAGTTCTTC.